One and the same sample provided the 27 T cell receptor beta chains below, sequenced in a study of vaccination and CD4 T cells after COVID-19. Treatment noted: approximately 9-day PBMC culture with coronavirus spike peptide pools or control peptides (ViraFEST assay). Antigens for these TCRs are unknown. Oncomine TCR Beta short-read sequencing was applied to DNA from cultured CD4+ T cells. TCRdb processed the PCR reads anew with MiXCR; each CDR3 protein has one entry. In the table there are over 13,000 distinct CDR3 sequences, about half of which are singletons. The sample was CD4+ T cells from blood, cultured in vitro. These receptors were obtained from a human donor who had recovered from COVID-19.

This clonotype occurred a few times. The chain combines TRBV7-6 with TRBJ2-5; D unresolved. There are 13 residues in the CDR3. Germline-derived CDR1 and CDR2 are SGHVS and FNYEAQ. The ends were cut back, 2 bases at V and 5 bases at J, with 9 bases in the middle. CDR3 loop: CASSLRVLETQYF. The DNA of the CDR3 is TGTGCCAGCAGCTTAAGGGTTTTGGAGACCCAGTACTTC.

J is TRBJ2-7 and V is TRBV5-1; 9 bases agree with TRBD1. CDR3 length equals 15 residues. Germline CDR1 and CDR2: SGHRS and YFSETQ. V gave up 4 bases and J gave up 6 bases; unmatched junction bases: 11. The CDR3 is CASSLNTGQGSEQYF. CDR3 coding DNA: TGCGCCAGCAGCCTAAATACGGGACAGGGAAGCGAGCAGTACTTC.

The rearrangement links TRBV4-3 to TRBJ1-2, with D unclear. Per germline, CDR1 LGHNA and CDR2 YSLEER. This CDR3 region has 14 residues. V was trimmed by 3 bases and J by 9 bases, leaving 17 bases between them. This CDR3 reads CASSQAGRRGSYTF. CDR3 in DNA: TGCGCCAGCAGCCAGGCCGGACGGCGAGGGAGCTACACCTTC.

The genes are TRBV6-2 or TRBV6-3 and TRBJ1-5, with D perhaps TRBD1 (5 bases). Looked up from germline, CDR1 is MNHEY and CDR2 is SVGEGT. With 6 bases removed from V and 7 bases from J, the gap between germline ends came to 19 bases. The CDR3 is made up of 15 amino acids. CDR3 in DNA: TGTGCCAGCAGGCGGGGGAGGGGCGGTTACCAGCCCCAGCATTTT. Translating it yields CASRRGRGGYQPQHF.

CDR3 in amino acids: CASSFGQANNSPLHF. In DNA form, the CDR3 reads TGTGCCAGCTCATTCGGACAGGCCAATAATTCACCCCTCCACTTT. This chain joins TRBV18 and TRBJ1-6, with 7 bases aligning to TRBD1. V shed 5 bases and J 5 bases; nucleotides not matched to a gene: 6. CDR1 and CDR2 from the germline V gene are KGHSH and LQKENI. The CDR3 is 15 amino acids.

This chain uses TRBV30 with TRBJ1-1; 9 bases fit TRBD1. The CDR3 totals 13 residues. V was clipped by 8 bases and J by 3 bases; unmatched bases: 7. Germline V lookup: CDR1 GTSNPN, CDR2 SVGIG (reference sequence). As DNA, the CDR3 is TGTGCCGGCAACAGGGGGCTGGACACTGAAGCTTTCTTT. Protein product: CAGNRGLDTEAFF.

The chain has TRBV20-1 and TRBJ2-7; tentative D call: TRBD1 (7 bases). V gave up 6 bases and J gave up 0 bases, with 12 bases separating them. From germline, CDR1 is DFQATT and CDR2 SNEGSKA (reference sequence). The CDR3 is made up of 13 amino acids. The DNA of the CDR3 is TGCAGTGCCGCGGGACAGAGCTCCTACGAGCAGTACTTC. It translates to CSAAGQSSYEQYF.

This clonotype was found a few times. J is TRBJ2-3 and V is TRBV6-2 or TRBV6-3, with 10 bases fitting TRBD2. Germline CDR1 MNHEY, CDR2 SVGEGT. J was trimmed by 6 bases and V by 6 bases; bases with no gene match: 9. The CDR3 has 15 residues. CDR3 loop: CASRRQGLAPDTQYF. The CDR3 bases are TGTGCCAGCAGAAGACAGGGACTAGCGCCTGATACGCAGTATTTT.

V gene TRBV21-1 combines with J gene TRBJ2-7; the table's D call of TRBD1 was not tested on the DNA. TRBV21-1 is designated a pseudogene. CDR3 length: 17 amino acids. DNA of the CDR3: TGTGCCAGCAGCAAAAGTCAGGGGGAGACCCTCTCCTACGAGCAGTACTTC. Protein sequence: CASSKSQGETLSYEQYF.

The chain recombines TRBV19 with TRBJ2-5; 7 nucleotides match TRBD1. CDR1 LNHDA and CDR2 SQIVND come from the germline V gene (reference sequence). V lost 4 bases, J lost 4 bases, and 3 bases stayed unmatched. CDR3 size: 13 residues. For the CDR3, the DNA is TGTGCCAGTAGTAACTACAGGGGAGAGACCCAGTACTTC. This codes for CASSNYRGETQYF.

The chain joins TRBV19 to TRBJ1-2; D possibly corresponds to TRBD1 (5 bases). Germline V gives CDR1 LNHDA, CDR2 SQIVND (reference sequence). CDR3 size: 13 residues. V was clipped by 8 bases and J by 4 bases, with 14 bases between them. In DNA, the CDR3 is TGTGCCAGTGGAAGACAGATGAGCTATGGCTACACCTTC. Protein: CASGRQMSYGYTF. The complete variable domain, with remaining parts taken from reference TRBV19 and TRBJ1-2, reads DGGITQSPKYLFRKEGQNVTLSCEQNLNHDAMYWYRQDPGQGLRLIYYSQIVNDFQKGDIAEGYSVSREKKESFPLTVTSAQKNPTAFYLCASGRQMSYGYTFGSGTRLTVV.

V is TRBV5-1 and J is TRBJ1-2; no clear D gene. There are 13 residues in the CDR3. With 0 bases removed from V and 7 bases from J, the gap between germline ends came to 10 bases. The V gene's germline CDR1 is SGHRS and CDR2 YFSETQ. CDR3 coding DNA: TGCGCCAGCAGCTTGGCCGGGCTTGGTGGCTACACCTTC. Residues: CASSLAGLGGYTF.

This clonotype was counted a single time. Just one base apart from a much larger clone, this may be a read error. The rearrangement links TRBV20-1 to TRBJ1-5; D not resolved. The CDR3 length is 13 residues. Per germline, CDR1 DFQATT and CDR2 SNEGSKA (reference sequence). The chain's CDR3 is CSAGMYSNRPQHF. The CDR3 region has the DNA TGCAGTGCAGGGATGTATAGCAATCGGCCCCAGCATTTT.

The chain combines TRBV12-3 or TRBV12-4 with TRBJ1-2, with a tentative D call TRBD1 (5 bases). V shed 5 bases and J shed 5 bases, with 15 bases lying between them. The CDR3 length is 14 residues. CDR3 region: CASSPESGRYGYTF. The CDR3 bases are TGTGCCAGCAGTCCCGAGTCAGGGAGGTATGGCTACACCTTC.

The chain employs TRBV3-1 and TRBJ2-5, with D uncertain. The germline V gene encodes CDR1 LGHDT and CDR2 YNNKEL (reference sequence). V was pared by 5 bases and J by 5 bases, with 12 bases between. The CDR3 consists of 13 residues. The CDR3 DNA reads as TGTGCCAGCAGCGAAATGCCATTGGAGACCCAGTACTTC. Amino acid sequence: CASSEMPLETQYF.

As DNA, the CDR3 is TGTGCCAGCAGCTTACCTAGTATGCGCCCCGCAGGCTATGGCTACACCTTC. Amino acids: CASSLPSMRPAGYGYTF. V and J are TRBV7-2 and TRBJ1-2; D is uncertain. V shed 2 bases and J shed 4 bases, with 20 bases lying between them. The CDR3 is 17 amino acids. Per the germline V gene, CDR1 is SGHTA and CDR2 is FQGNSA. Together with reference TRBV7-2 and TRBJ1-2, the CDR3 gives the full variable domain: GAGVSQSPSNKVTEKGKDVELRCDPISGHTALYWYRQSLGQGLEFLIYFQGNSAPDKSGLPSDRFSAERTGGSVSTLTIQRTQQEDSAVYLCASSLPSMRPAGYGYTFGSGTRLTVV.

This clonotype was picked up a small number of times. V and J are TRBV2 and TRBJ2-2; D not certain. This CDR3 has 15 residues. Trimming removed 4 bases at V and 0 bases at J, with 9 bases between. Germline lookup yields CDR1 SNHLY and CDR2 FYNNEI. The CDR3: CASSVSAANTGELFF. CDR3 nucleotide sequence: TGTGCCAGCAGTGTTAGTGCCGCGAACACCGGGGAGCTGTTTTTT.

The rearrangement joins TRBV11-3 to TRBJ1-1, with D perhaps matching TRBD1 (5 bases). V lost 6 bases, J lost 3 bases, and 11 bases lay in between. The CDR3 sequence is 13 residues long. In germline, CDR1 is SGHNT, CDR2 YENEEA. This chain's CDR3 is CASRSRGDTEAFF. CDR3 DNA: TGTGCCAGCAGGAGTAGGGGTGACACTGAAGCTTTCTTT.

By share, this clonotype counts as medium-sized. The gene calls are TRBV20-1 and TRBJ1-1, with D unclear. V shed 0 bases and J shed 9 bases, with 11 bases lying between them. Germline V CDR1 and CDR2: DFQATT, SNEGSKA (reference sequence). This CDR3 has 12 amino acids. Here the CDR3 DNA reads TGCAGTGCTAGAGAGGAAACCAGCCAAGCTTTCTTT. Encoded protein: CSAREETSQAFF.

This clonotype has only a few counts. V gene TRBV11-3 combines with J gene TRBJ2-3, with unresolved D. The CDR3 runs to 12 residues. The germline V and J ends were trimmed by 1 base and 2 bases, with 1 base remaining between them. Germline values: CDR1 SGHNT, CDR2 YENEEA. The CDR3 region has the DNA TGTGCCAGCAGCTTAGTCACAGATACGCAGTATTTT. It yields the protein CASSLVTDTQYF.

The rearrangement links TRBV7-2 to TRBJ2-5; D perhaps matches TRBD2 (5 bases). V dropped 8 bases and J dropped 4 bases, with 8 bases sitting between them. The CDR3 runs 11 residues. The germline V gene has CDR1 SGHTA and CDR2 FQGNSA. CDR3 amino acids: CASAAGETQYF. CDR3 coding DNA: TGTGCCAGCGCGGCGGGAGAGACCCAGTACTTC.

This clonotype has just a few counts. The V gene is TRBV15, the J gene TRBJ2-7, with a possible D match to TRBD1 (6 bases). Trimming took off 1 base at V and 1 base at J, with 11 bases between the two ends. This CDR3 spans 15 amino acids. Germline CDR1 is LNHNV and CDR2 is YYDKDF (reference sequence). The CDR3, as DNA: TGTGCCACCAGCAGAGGGGACATTCTATCCTACGAGCAGTACTTC. As protein: CATSRGDILSYEQYF.

The rearrangement joins TRBV27 to TRBJ1-4; D is uncertain. With 4 bases removed from V and 8 bases from J, the gap between germline ends came to 11 bases. The V gene's germline CDR1 is MNHEY and CDR2 SMNVEV (reference sequence). This CDR3 region has 13 residues. CDR3 sequence: CASSSTRGEKLFF. As DNA, the CDR3 is TGTGCCAGCAGTTCGACCCGGGGAGAAAAACTGTTTTTT.

The rearrangement links TRBV9 to TRBJ2-2; no definite D call. This CDR3 has 13 residues. Trimming pared 0 bases from V and 6 bases from J, leaving 6 bases between. The germline V gene has CDR1 SGDLS and CDR2 YYNGEE. In DNA, the CDR3 is TGTGCCAGCAGCGTAGGGGTCTCCGGGGAGCTGTTTTTT. Its protein product is CASSVGVSGELFF.

In DNA, the CDR3 is TGTGCCAGCAGTTATTTTAGACAGAATAACTATGGCTACACCTTC. It codes for CASSYFRQNNYGYTF. The V and J genes are TRBV6-5 and TRBJ1-2; possibly TRBD1 for D (5 bases). This CDR3 contains 15 residues. CDR1 is MNHEY, CDR2 SVGAGI, per germline. Trimming took 3 bases from V and 1 from J, leaving 12 bases between them.

The genes are TRBV2 and TRBJ2-7; no firm D call. The V end lost 5 bases, the J end lost 1 base, and 9 bases lay between the germline ends. The CDR3 has 13 residues. Germline loops: CDR1 SNHLY, CDR2 FYNNEI. CDR3: CASSSEVSYEQYF. As DNA, the CDR3 is TGTGCCAGCAGTAGCGAGGTTTCCTACGAGCAGTACTTC.

The chain carries TRBV7-2 and TRBJ2-7; D gene ambiguous. Between the trimmed V and J ends, which lost 2 bases and 7 bases, there was a span of 6 bases. Germline CDR1 is SGHTA and CDR2 is FQGNSA. This CDR3 contains 11 residues. The CDR3 DNA sequence: TGTGCCAGCAGCTTAAAGGTAGAGCAGTACTTC. This codes for CASSLKVEQYF.